This T cell receptor (beta chain) stems from a study of shared clonotypes between healthy human individuals. General study points: Among non-shared clonotypes, generation probabilities were lower than among those shared by all four donors. Among the subsets, naive ones generally showed larger estimated richness than memory ones.

Comments on this clone: Its target is unknown.

Deletions cut 5 bases from V and 2 bases from J, with 22 bases between. Germline V CDR1 and CDR2: WNHNN, SYGVQD (reference sequence). The length of the CDR3 is 17 residues. Each donor was a Caucasian adult residing in Nashville, Tennessee. Measured with immunoSEQ multiplex PCR; TCRdb has only the in-frame clones, and not every one. The data hold over a million clones, with about 98.5% observed a single time. Input material: naive CD4+ T cells sorted from blood. Subset described: CD45RA+ positively selected. This chain joins TRBV10-1 and TRBJ2-7; D perhaps matches TRBD2 (7 bases). The clonotype comes from a man younger than 40 in good health. CDR3 coding DNA: TGCGCCAGCAGTCTCAATATCGGACTAGACAGGACCTACGAGCAGTACTTC. As protein: CASSLNIGLDRTYEQYF.